The 26 T cell receptor beta chains listed next were all sequenced from one sample in a study of T-cell memory formation after mild COVID-19. Using its own MiXCR run on the 5' RACE reads, TCRdb lists one record per CDR3 protein. The data show approximately 98,000 distinct CDR3 sequences, with 18% seen just once and 5% to 6.5% held by the top ten. Source material: PBMCs or a T cell subset sorted from them (not recorded which). The receptors derive from a man between 18 and 35 years old who had mild COVID-19 (a few samples of this study predate the infection). Cell type and time point are not known.

The rearrangement uses TRBV7-2 and TRBJ2-2, with unresolved D. Trimming took 6 bases from V and 0 from J, leaving 14 bases between them. This CDR3 has 16 amino acids. The germline V gene has CDR1 SGHTA and CDR2 FQGNSA. The CDR3 here is CASRPPWTTNTGELFF. Written as DNA, the CDR3 is TGTGCCAGCAGACCTCCGTGGACCACGAACACCGGGGAGCTGTTTTTT. Full variable domain (remainder filled in from reference TRBV7-2 and TRBJ2-2): GAGVSQSPSNKVTEKGKDVELRCDPISGHTALYWYRQSLGQGLEFLIYFQGNSAPDKSGLPSDRFSAERTGGSVSTLTIQRTQQEDSAVYLCASRPPWTTNTGELFFGEGSRLTVL.

CDR3 in DNA: TGCAGCGTTGAAGATCCCGGCGGTAGCTCCTACGAGCAGTACTTC. Residues: CSVEDPGGSSYEQYF. This rearrangement joins TRBV29-1 to TRBJ2-7; D is unclear. The V end was cut by 0 bases, the J end by 0 bases, with 12 bases between. In germline, CDR1 is SQVTM, CDR2 ANQGSEA. The CDR3 loop spans 15 amino acids.

This chain links TRBV7-9 with TRBJ1-2; no clear D gene. Trimming removed 0 bases from V and 2 bases from J, with 10 bases in between. This CDR3 contains 15 residues. Germline-derived CDR1 and CDR2 are SEHNR and FQNEAQ (reference sequence). CDR3 sequence reads: CASSLAGPGNYGYTF. In nucleotides, the CDR3 is TGTGCCAGCAGCTTAGCAGGACCGGGCAACTATGGCTACACCTTC.

This clonotype has a count of ten or more. V gene TRBV5-1 combines with J gene TRBJ2-5; D is unclear. V was pared by 4 bases and J by 2 bases, with 9 bases between. Germline V gives CDR1 SGHRS, CDR2 YFSETQ. The length of the CDR3 is 13 residues. CDR3 bases: TGCGCCAGCAGCATGATAGTACAAGAGACCCAGTACTTC. It translates to CASSMIVQETQYF.

This clonotype came up a few times. The J gene is TRBJ1-2, the V gene TRBV6-5; unclear D gene. Germline CDR1 reads MNHEY; CDR2 reads SVGAGI. V lost 2 bases and J 8 bases, leaving 12 bases between the germline ends. The CDR3 loop spans 13 amino acids. In DNA form, the CDR3 reads TGTGCCAGCAGTTACGGGCGTTTGGGGGGCTACACCTTC. This encodes CASSYGRLGGYTF.

The chain recombines TRBV7-8 with TRBJ2-7, with 7 bases that match TRBD1. Germline CDR1 is SGHVS and CDR2 is FQNEAQ. J lost 1 base, V lost 5 bases, and 11 bases had no gene match. The CDR3 totals 16 residues. CDR3 sequence: CASSPRQGRRSYEQYV. In DNA, the CDR3 is TGTGCCAGCAGCCCTCGACAGGGCAGGCGGTCCTACGAGCAGTACGTC.

The sample holds a few counts of this clonotype. V gene TRBV5-1 combines with J gene TRBJ2-3; D possibly corresponds to TRBD2 (5 bases). Trimming shortened V by 4 bases and J by 4 bases, and 16 bases separated the two germline ends. Germline lookup yields CDR1 SGHRS and CDR2 YFSETQ. The CDR3 is 15 amino acids. CDR3 coding DNA: TGCGCCAGCAGCAAGGACTCCCACCCGTCAGATACGCAGTATTTT. It is translated as CASSKDSHPSDTQYF.

There are a few counts of this clonotype. The chain recombines TRBV5-8 with TRBJ2-4; D perhaps matches TRBD2 (6 bases). The V gene's germline CDR1 is SGHTS and CDR2 YDEGEE. The CDR3 contains 15 residues. V dropped 4 bases and J dropped 5 bases, with 16 bases sitting between them. CDR3 DNA: TGTGCCAGCAGCCTTTCCGGGGGAGATCAAAACATTCAGTACTTC. Its protein product is CASSLSGGDQNIQYF. The full variable domain, with the rest looked up from reference TRBV5-8 and TRBJ2-4, is EAGVTQSPTHLIKTRGQQATLRCSPISGHTSVYWYQQALGLGLQFLLWYDEGEERNRGNFPPRFSGRQFPNYSSELNVNALELEDSALYLCASSLSGGDQNIQYFGAGTRLSVL.

This clonotype has only a few counts. The chain carries TRBV6-5 and TRBJ2-7; D unclear. Germline-derived CDR1 and CDR2 are MNHEY and SVGAGI. The V end was cut by 2 bases, the J end by 0 bases, with 11 bases between. The CDR3 is made up of 15 amino acids. The CDR3 here is CASSYGSSSSYEQYF. CDR3 DNA sequence: TGTGCCAGCAGTTACGGGTCCTCGAGCTCCTACGAGCAGTACTTC.

The rearrangement links TRBV29-1 to TRBJ1-5; tentative D call: TRBD1 (5 bases). V lost 4 bases to trimming and J lost 6 bases, with 13 bases between them. The CDR3 covers 13 residues. From germline, CDR1 is SQVTM and CDR2 ANQGSEA. The DNA of the CDR3 is TGCAGCGTTGTTCTACAGGAGAGTCAGCCCCAGCATTTT. It yields the protein CSVVLQESQPQHF.

This clonotype was observed many times. The genes are TRBV6-5 and TRBJ2-3; 7 bases match TRBD1. The J segment lost 1 base and the V segment lost 6 bases, leaving 4 bases of the junction unmatched. CDR3 length equals 14 residues. From germline, CDR1 is MNHEY and CDR2 SVGAGI. CDR3 bases: TGTGCCAGCAGGTCCGGGACAGGCACAGATACGCAGTATTTT. It translates to CASRSGTGTDTQYF.

In DNA form, the CDR3 reads TGCGCCAGCGCCAACGCGTATCTAGGGGAAGATACGCAGTATTTT. Amino acids: CASANAYLGEDTQYF. The chain employs TRBV5-1 and TRBJ2-3; maybe TRBD1 (5 bases). CDR1 is SGHRS, CDR2 YFSETQ, per germline. CDR3 length equals 15 residues. V was cut by 7 bases and J by 5 bases, with 20 bases left in between. Complete variable domain (other parts from reference TRBV5-1 and TRBJ2-3): KAGVTQTPRYLIKTRGQQVTLSCSPISGHRSVSWYQQTPGQGLQFLFEYFSETQRNKGNFPGRFSGRQFSNSRSEMNVSTLELGDSALYLCASANAYLGEDTQYFGPGTRLTVL.

This clonotype has a handful of counts. CDR3 coding DNA: TGTGCCAGCAGCCTACTAGCGGGGGCCATCACAGATACGCAGTATTTT. This gives the protein CASSLLAGAITDTQYF. V and J are TRBV7-3 and TRBJ2-3; 11 bases line up with TRBD2. This CDR3 has 16 residues. Germline V gives CDR1 SGHTA, CDR2 FQGTGA. The J segment lost 2 bases and the V segment lost 5 bases, leaving 6 bases of the junction unmatched.

This chain connects TRBV4-1 to TRBJ2-3; D call uncertain. V shed 8 bases and J shed 0 bases, with 12 bases lying between them. This CDR3 spans 14 amino acids. CDR1 and CDR2 from the germline V gene are MGHRA and YSYEKL. This chain's CDR3 is CASRRTFSTDTQYF. The CDR3, as DNA: TGCGCCAGCCGAAGAACGTTCAGCACAGATACGCAGTATTTT.

This clonotype was seen many times. The chain uses TRBV5-1 and TRBJ2-1; 10 nucleotides agree with TRBD2. Germline lookup yields CDR1 SGHRS and CDR2 YFSETQ. The CDR3 length is 15 residues. Losses at the gene ends were 0 bases for V and 7 bases for J; bases not matched to a gene: 4. The CDR3 DNA reads as TGCGCCAGCAGCTTGGATCCTAGCGGGGGTAATGAGCAGTTCTTC. Amino acid sequence: CASSLDPSGGNEQFF.

The V gene is TRBV20-1, the J gene TRBJ1-5; weak D call: TRBD1 (6 bases). Germline loops: CDR1 DFQATT, CDR2 SNEGSKA (reference sequence). The CDR3 covers 15 residues. V dropped 6 bases and J dropped 0 bases, with 15 bases sitting between them. CDR3 amino acids: CSATRGHVSNQPQHF. The CDR3 DNA sequence: TGCAGTGCCACTCGGGGACATGTTAGCAATCAGCCCCAGCATTTT.

This clonotype was detected only a few times. The chain is built from TRBV9 and TRBJ1-1; no reliable D call. CDR3 size: 12 residues. The germline CDR1 and CDR2 sequences are SGDLS and YYNGEE. V shed 3 bases and J shed 7 bases, with 10 bases lying between them. CDR3 loop: CASSGVGYEAFF. The CDR3 coding sequence is TGTGCCAGCAGCGGCGTGGGCTATGAAGCTTTCTTT.

The chain is built from TRBV9 and TRBJ2-7; no clear D. Germline assignment: CDR1 SGDLS and CDR2 YYNGEE. This CDR3 region has 13 residues. V lost 0 bases to trimming and J lost 12 bases, with 16 bases between them. The CDR3 DNA is TGTGCCAGCAGCGTAGAATACAGAACCCGCCCGTACTTC. Translation gives CASSVEYRTRPYF.

This clonotype was found many times. The chain joins TRBV12-3 or TRBV12-4 to TRBJ2-1; D ambiguous. V lost 4 bases and J 8 bases, leaving 9 bases between the germline ends. CDR3 length equals 12 residues. Written as DNA, the CDR3 is TGTGCCAGCAGTTACCAGATTGATGAGCAGTTCTTC. Protein: CASSYQIDEQFF.

The chain combines TRBV12-3 or TRBV12-4 with TRBJ1-2; tentatively, D is TRBD1 (5 bases). V was pared by 2 bases and J by 4 bases, with 8 bases between. The CDR3 has 13 amino acids. This CDR3 reads CASSLLGTYGYTF. CDR3 DNA: TGTGCCAGCAGTTTATTAGGGACCTATGGCTACACCTTC.

This clonotype was detected ten times or more. Germline and junction disagree at one end, which may indicate a read error. In DNA form, the CDR3 reads TGTGCCAGCAGCCTAGAGAGGGGGACCGATACGCAGTATTTT. Its protein is CASSLERGTDTQYF. The chain is built from TRBV5-1 and TRBJ2-3, with TRBD1 as a possible D gene (6 bases). Germline-derived CDR1 and CDR2 are SGHRS and YFSETQ. The CDR3 has 14 amino acids.

This clonotype was seen a handful of times. This chain uses TRBV12-3 or TRBV12-4 with TRBJ2-3, with D possibly being TRBD2 (5 bases). This CDR3 region has 14 residues. Trimming cost V 3 bases and J 3 bases, with 10 bases left between them. CDR3 bases: TGTGCCAGCAGTTTTTGGAGGTTAACAGATACGCAGTATTTT. Translating it yields CASSFWRLTDTQYF.

The genes are TRBV20-1 and TRBJ2-7; a possible D gene is TRBD2 (6 bases). V shed 6 bases and J shed 3 bases, with 9 bases lying between them. This CDR3 has 11 residues. Germline lookup yields CDR1 DFQATT and CDR2 SNEGSKA (reference sequence). The CDR3 loop reads CSAMRDYEQYF. The DNA of the CDR3 is TGCAGTGCCATGCGGGACTACGAGCAGTACTTC.

Ten or more counts support this clonotype. The chain has TRBV5-1 and TRBJ2-7, with 7 nucleotides matching TRBD1. Germline V gene lookup returns CDR1 SGHRS and CDR2 YFSETQ. CDR3 length: 14 residues. Unmatched junction bases numbered 6, after V lost 1 base and J lost 5 bases. The CDR3 spells CASSLTQGIDEQYF. In nucleotides, the CDR3 is TGCGCCAGCAGCTTGACACAGGGGATCGACGAGCAGTACTTC.

This clonotype has more than one count but fewer than ten. DNA for the CDR3: TGTGCCAGCAGCTGGGAGTTGGGACAGGGGGCGTCCAACTATGGCTACACCTTC. Protein: CASSWELGQGASNYGYTF. The chain links TRBV5-5 to TRBJ1-2; 12 bases map to TRBD1. In germline, CDR1 is SGHKS, CDR2 YYEKEE (reference sequence). This CDR3 is built from 18 residues. Trimming at V came to 3 bases and at J to 2 bases, leaving 11 bases not matched to a gene.

The chain couples TRBV11-3 to TRBJ2-1; 8 nucleotides align to TRBD2. In germline, CDR1 is SGHNT, CDR2 YENEEA. The length of the CDR3 is 15 residues. Trimming took 0 bases from V and 6 from J; bases not matched to a gene: 4. Written as DNA, the CDR3 is TGTGCCAGCAGCTTAGAGCGGGGGGCTATCAATGAGCAGTTCTTC. This gives the protein CASSLERGAINEQFF. The full variable domain, completed using reference TRBV11-3 and TRBJ2-1, is EAGVVQSPRYKIIEKKQPVAFWCNPISGHNTLYWYLQNLGQGPELLIRYENEEAVDDSQLPKDRFSAERLKGVDSTLKIQPAELGDSAVYLCASSLERGAINEQFFGPGTRLTVL.